The 10 T cell receptor beta chains below all came from one sample that was sequenced in a study of cytomegalovirus exposure and HLA in healthy donors. The PCR had 60 Vbeta and 13 Jbeta primers. The data were produced by immunoSEQ multiplex PCR, yet TCRdb's version contains in-frame clones alone and is incomplete. The data show 150,000 to 200,000 clones, 77% seen once. The material sequenced was PBMCs. These receptors all stem from a woman between 25 and 40 years old in good health and CMV-seronegative.

This clone has more than one count but fewer than ten. The chain links TRBV18 to TRBJ2-3; TRBD2 is a possible D gene (5 bases). Between the trimmed V and J ends, which lost 6 bases and 5 bases, there was a span of 9 bases. CDR1 and CDR2 from the germline V gene are KGHSH and LQKENI. The CDR3 spans 12 residues. The CDR3 nucleotides are TGTGCCAGCTCGCCCGGACTAGATACGCAGTATTTT. Translating it yields CASSPGLDTQYF.

J is TRBJ2-7 and V is TRBV13; no firm D call. V lost 4 bases to trimming and J lost 5 bases, with 18 bases between them. Germline CDR1 and CDR2: PRHDT and FYEKMQ (reference sequence). This CDR3 contains 15 residues. The CDR3 nucleotides are TGTGCCAGCAGCTCAGCTTCAGGTCTTCCGGACGAGCAGTACTTC. It is translated as CASSSASGLPDEQYF.

The V gene is TRBV19, the J gene TRBJ2-2; 8 nucleotides align to TRBD1. V lost 11 bases and J lost 5; bases outside the gene matches: 10. This CDR3 contains 14 residues. Germline lookup yields CDR1 LNHDA and CDR2 SQIVND (reference sequence). The CDR3 nucleotides read TGTGCCGCCCGGACAGGGATTAAGACCGGGGAGCTGTTTTTT. This sequence encodes CAARTGIKTGELFF.

The table lists this clone with a few counts. The J gene is TRBJ1-1, the V gene TRBV5-1; D ambiguous. Germline loops: CDR1 SGHRS, CDR2 YFSETQ. V was cut by 1 base and J by 0 bases, with 7 bases left in between. The CDR3 spans 14 residues. The CDR3 DNA reads TGCGCCAGCAGCTTGAACAGAATGAACACTGAAGCTTTCTTT. This encodes CASSLNRMNTEAFF.

Note on this clone: At the DNA level, this CDR3 is encoded by other sequences in the same sample as well. The CDR3 spells CASSLGGLGEKLFF. The CDR3 nucleotides read TGCGCCAGCAGCTTGGGCGGGCTTGGGGAAAAACTGTTTTTT. The gene calls are TRBV5-1 and TRBJ1-4; D is unclear. The V gene's germline CDR1 is SGHRS and CDR2 YFSETQ. The CDR3 spans 14 residues. The V end lost 0 bases, the J end lost 8 bases, and 11 bases lay between the germline ends.

The rearrangement uses TRBV6-5 and TRBJ2-1; tentatively, D is TRBD1 (5 bases). V lost 6 bases and J lost 0, with 12 bases in between. In germline, CDR1 is MNHEY, CDR2 SVGAGI. The CDR3 contains 15 residues. CDR3 sequence (DNA): TGTGCCAGCAGAAGGGATGGGGCCTCCTACAATGAGCAGTTCTTC. Translated, it gives CASRRDGASYNEQFF.

The count of this clone is one. The chain couples TRBV5-1 to TRBJ2-5, with TRBD2 as a possible D gene (6 bases). The CDR3 sequence is 15 residues long. Germline V gives CDR1 SGHRS, CDR2 YFSETQ. Trimming pared 0 bases from V and 5 bases from J, leaving 14 bases between. CDR3 DNA: TGCGCCAGCAGCTTGGGTACCGGGGGTGGGGAGACCCAGTACTTC. Residues: CASSLGTGGGETQYF.

This chain uses TRBV7-6 with TRBJ2-1; D may be TRBD1 (5 bases). Germline lookup yields CDR1 SGHVS and CDR2 FNYEAQ. The CDR3 has 14 residues. Trimming took 5 bases from V and 5 from J, leaving 13 bases between them. The CDR3 coding sequence is TGTGCCAGCAGCCCCTGGACATCGGACAATGAGCAGTTCTTC. It yields the protein CASSPWTSDNEQFF.

The chain has TRBV19 and TRBJ1-4; possibly TRBD1 for D (5 bases). Germline V lookup: CDR1 LNHDA, CDR2 SQIVND (reference sequence). This CDR3 has 14 residues. Trimming cost V 2 bases and J 6 bases, with 10 bases left between them. CDR3 sequence reads: CASSIRGTDEKLFF. DNA of the CDR3: TGTGCCAGTAGTATACGGGGGACGGATGAAAAACTGTTTTTT.

Comment on this clone: Other DNA sequences from this sample encode an identical CDR3 as well. The chain carries TRBV5-1 and TRBJ1-3; D is ambiguous. V was cut by 4 bases and J by 0 bases, with 11 bases left in between. Germline-derived CDR1 and CDR2 are SGHRS and YFSETQ. CDR3 size: 15 residues. The CDR3 region is CASSLDGSSGNTIYF. In DNA form, the CDR3 reads TGCGCCAGCAGCCTAGACGGGAGCTCTGGAAACACCATATATTTT.